This T cell receptor beta chain was sequenced during a study of T cell responses to AZD1222 COVID-19 vaccine. The V gene end was trimmed by 3 bases and the J gene end by 7 bases; junction bases not matched to a gene: 5. The CDR3 is made up of 13 amino acids. Looked up from germline, CDR1 is MDHEN and CDR2 is SYDVKM. The table came from immunoSEQ multiplex PCR; TCRdb's copy has only in-frame clones and leaves some out. Of about 85,000 clones listed, roughly nine tenths are singletons. The sequencing used peripheral blood, collected on day 0 of AZD1222 vaccination. This TCR derives from an adult in good health. The chain has TRBV28 and TRBJ2-7, with 8 nucleotides matching TRBD2. The CDR3 loop reads CASSFNPGGEQYF. CDR3 in DNA: TGTGCCAGCAGTTTTAATCCGGGAGGGGAGCAGTACTTC.